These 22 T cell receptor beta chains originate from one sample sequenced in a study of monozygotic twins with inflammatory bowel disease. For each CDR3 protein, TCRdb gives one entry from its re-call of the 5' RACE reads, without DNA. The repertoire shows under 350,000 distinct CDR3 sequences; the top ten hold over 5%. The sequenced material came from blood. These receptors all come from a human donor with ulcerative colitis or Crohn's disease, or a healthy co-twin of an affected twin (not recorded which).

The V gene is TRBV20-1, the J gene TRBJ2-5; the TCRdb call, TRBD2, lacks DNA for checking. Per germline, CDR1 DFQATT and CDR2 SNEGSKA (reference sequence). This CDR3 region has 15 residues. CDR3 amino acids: CSAGLAAGKQETQYF.

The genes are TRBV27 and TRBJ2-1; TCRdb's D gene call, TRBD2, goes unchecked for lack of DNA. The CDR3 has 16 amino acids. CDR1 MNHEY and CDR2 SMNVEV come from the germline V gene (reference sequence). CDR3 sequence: CASMGGRQSSYNEQFF.

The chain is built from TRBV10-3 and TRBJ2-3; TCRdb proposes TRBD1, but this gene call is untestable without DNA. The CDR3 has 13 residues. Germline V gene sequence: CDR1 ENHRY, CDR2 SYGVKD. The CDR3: CAISKQGADTQYF.

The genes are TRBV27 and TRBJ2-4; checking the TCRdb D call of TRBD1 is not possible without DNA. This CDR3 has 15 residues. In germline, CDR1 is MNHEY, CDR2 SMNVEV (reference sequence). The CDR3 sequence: CASRTGAEAKNIQYF.

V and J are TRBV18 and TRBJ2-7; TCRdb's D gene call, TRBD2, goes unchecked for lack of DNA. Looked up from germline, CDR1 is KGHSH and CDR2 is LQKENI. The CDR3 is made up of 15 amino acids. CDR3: CASSPGLAGVNEQYF.

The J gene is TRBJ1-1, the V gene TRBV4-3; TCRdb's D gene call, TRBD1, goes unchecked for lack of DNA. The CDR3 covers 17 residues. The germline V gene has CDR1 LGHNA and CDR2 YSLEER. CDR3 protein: CASSQDEETGVVTEAFF.

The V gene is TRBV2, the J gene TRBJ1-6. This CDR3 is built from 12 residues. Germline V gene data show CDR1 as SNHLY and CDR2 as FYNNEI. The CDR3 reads CTGQEPTSPLHF.

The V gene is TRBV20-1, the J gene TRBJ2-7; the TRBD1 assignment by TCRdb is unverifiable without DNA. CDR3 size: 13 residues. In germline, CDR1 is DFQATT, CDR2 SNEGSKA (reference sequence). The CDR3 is CSASSGQFYEQYF.

The CDR3 protein is CASSVDRFQETQYF. The chain uses TRBV9 and TRBJ2-5; no DNA is available, so the TRBD1 call from TCRdb remains unchecked. Germline-derived CDR1 and CDR2 are SGDLS and YYNGEE. The CDR3 has 14 residues.

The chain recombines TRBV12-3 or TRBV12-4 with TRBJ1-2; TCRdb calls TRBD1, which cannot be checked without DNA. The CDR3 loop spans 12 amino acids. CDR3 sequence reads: CASSGPGDGYTF.

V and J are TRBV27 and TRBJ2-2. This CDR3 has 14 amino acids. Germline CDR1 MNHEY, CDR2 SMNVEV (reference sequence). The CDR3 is CASSFLTGAGELFF.

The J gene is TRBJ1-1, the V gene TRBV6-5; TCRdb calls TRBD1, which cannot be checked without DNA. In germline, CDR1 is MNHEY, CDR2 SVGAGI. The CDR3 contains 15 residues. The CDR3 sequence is CASRYRTTQRSEAFF.

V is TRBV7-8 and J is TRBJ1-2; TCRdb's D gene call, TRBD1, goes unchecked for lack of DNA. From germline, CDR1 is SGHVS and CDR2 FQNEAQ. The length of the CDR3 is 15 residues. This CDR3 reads CASSQGTGGGYGYTF.

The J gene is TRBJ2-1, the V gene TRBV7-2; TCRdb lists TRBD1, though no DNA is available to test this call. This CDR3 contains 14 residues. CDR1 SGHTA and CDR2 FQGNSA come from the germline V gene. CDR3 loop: CASSLSLGGSEQFF.

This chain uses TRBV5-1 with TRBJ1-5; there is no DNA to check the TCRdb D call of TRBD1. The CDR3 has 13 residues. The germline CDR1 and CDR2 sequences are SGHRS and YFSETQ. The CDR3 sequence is CASSWTGDQPQHF. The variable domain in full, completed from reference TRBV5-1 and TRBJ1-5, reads KAGVTQTPRYLIKTRGQQVTLSCSPISGHRSVSWYQQTPGQGLQFLFEYFSETQRNKGNFPGRFSGRQFSNSRSEMNVSTLELGDSALYLCASSWTGDQPQHFGDGTRLSIL.

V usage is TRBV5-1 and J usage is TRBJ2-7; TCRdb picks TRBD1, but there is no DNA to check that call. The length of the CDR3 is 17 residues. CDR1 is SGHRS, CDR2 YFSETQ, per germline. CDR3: CASSYYPGTGGQYEQYF.

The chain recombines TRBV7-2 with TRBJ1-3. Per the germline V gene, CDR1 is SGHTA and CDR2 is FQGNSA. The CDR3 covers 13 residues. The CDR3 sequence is CASSFSPGNTIYF.

The CDR3 loop reads CSAAWAPSSYEQYF. The rearrangement links TRBV29-1 to TRBJ2-7; TCRdb selects TRBD2, and the lack of DNA leaves this call unchecked. The CDR3 contains 14 residues. CDR1 and CDR2 from the germline V gene are SQVTM and ANQGSEA.

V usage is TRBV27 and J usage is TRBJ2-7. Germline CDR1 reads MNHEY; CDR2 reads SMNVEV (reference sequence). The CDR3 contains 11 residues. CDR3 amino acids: CASTKGYEQYF.

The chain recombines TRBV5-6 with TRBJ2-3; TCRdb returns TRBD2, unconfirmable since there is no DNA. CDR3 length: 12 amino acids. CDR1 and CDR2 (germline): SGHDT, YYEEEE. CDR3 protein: CASMGSSDTQYF. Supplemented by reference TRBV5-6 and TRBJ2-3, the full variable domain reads DAGVTQSPTHLIKTRGQQVTLRCSPKSGHDTVSWYQQALGQGPQFIFQYYEEEERQRGNFPDRFSGHQFPNYSSELNVNALLLGDSALYLCASMGSSDTQYFGPGTRLTVL.

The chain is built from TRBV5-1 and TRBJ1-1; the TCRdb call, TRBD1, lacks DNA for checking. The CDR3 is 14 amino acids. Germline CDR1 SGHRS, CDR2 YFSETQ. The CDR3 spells CASSIDRGRTEAFF.

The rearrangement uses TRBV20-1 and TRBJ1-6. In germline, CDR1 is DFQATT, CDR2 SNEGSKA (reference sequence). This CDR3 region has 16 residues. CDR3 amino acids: CSARDSQSSYNSPLHF.